Listed here are 9 T cell receptor beta chains from one sample, sequenced in a study of OX40 agonist ivuxolimab in advanced cancers. The data were produced by immunoSEQ multiplex PCR, yet TCRdb's version contains in-frame clones alone and is incomplete. This table holds around 66,000 clones, about nine tenths found once. The specimen was CD4+ or CD8+ T cells sorted from blood, collected in a trial of the OX40 agonist ivuxolimab. The receptors originated from an adult with an advanced solid tumor such as melanoma, head and neck, liver or kidney cancer.

The chain links TRBV7-9 to TRBJ1-1, with D perhaps TRBD1 (6 bases). Germline CDR1 SEHNR, CDR2 FQNEAQ (reference sequence). Trimming took off 5 bases at V and 6 bases at J, with 10 bases between the two ends. The CDR3 loop spans 12 amino acids. CDR3 protein: CASSAEGAEAFF. The CDR3 DNA reads as TGTGCCAGCAGCGCTGAGGGGGCTGAAGCTTTCTTT. Complete variable domain (other parts from reference TRBV7-9 and TRBJ1-1): DTGVSQNPRHKITKRGQNVTFRCDPISEHNRLYWYRQTLGQGPEFLTYFQNEAQLEKSRLLSDRFSAERPKGSFSTLEIQRTEQGDSAMYLCASSAEGAEAFFGQGTRLTVV.

The chain has TRBV7-2 and TRBJ1-2; D not certain. Germline CDR1 is SGHTA and CDR2 is FQGNSA. CDR3 size: 12 residues. V was trimmed by 7 bases and J by 8 bases, leaving 14 bases between them. CDR3 DNA sequence: TGTGCCAGCACCAATTGGATCTACGGCTACACCTTC. Protein sequence: CASTNWIYGYTF. Looking up the rest from reference TRBV7-2 and TRBJ1-2 gives the full variable domain: GAGVSQSPSNKVTEKGKDVELRCDPISGHTALYWYRQSLGQGLEFLIYFQGNSAPDKSGLPSDRFSAERTGGSVSTLTIQRTQQEDSAVYLCASTNWIYGYTFGSGTRLTVV.

The V and J genes are TRBV10-2 and TRBJ2-1; no clear D gene. The CDR3 sequence is 14 residues long. V lost 7 bases, J lost 3 bases, and 13 bases lay in between. The germline CDR1 and CDR2 sequences are WSHSY and SAAADI. CDR3 DNA sequence: TGCGCCAGCATGAGCCTGGGCCTCTACAATGAGCAGTTCTTC. Translation: CASMSLGLYNEQFF.

This clone has just one count. The chain joins TRBV7-9 to TRBJ1-2; 9 nucleotides line up with TRBD1. Germline V gene lookup returns CDR1 SEHNR and CDR2 FQNEAQ (reference sequence). The CDR3 sequence is 15 residues long. V gave up 5 bases and J gave up 6 bases; unmatched junction bases: 10. The CDR3 sequence is CASSPETGGYDGYTF. CDR3 bases: TGTGCCAGCAGCCCTGAGACAGGGGGATACGATGGCTACACCTTC.

The rearrangement joins TRBV5-4 to TRBJ2-7; no reliable D call. The V gene lost 0 bases and the J gene lost 5 bases, with 9 bases spanning the gap. Per the germline V gene, CDR1 is SGHNT and CDR2 is YYREEE (reference sequence). The CDR3 has 13 amino acids. CDR3: CASSLEGFNEQYF. The CDR3 DNA follows: TGTGCCAGCAGCTTGGAAGGGTTCAACGAGCAGTACTTC.

V usage is TRBV9 and J usage is TRBJ1-2, with unresolved D. The germline gives CDR1 SGDLS, CDR2 YYNGEE. V lost 0 bases and J lost 2, with 8 bases in between. The CDR3 is made up of 14 amino acids. CDR3 protein: CASSVVSANYGYTF. The DNA for the CDR3 is TGTGCCAGCAGCGTAGTATCGGCGAACTATGGCTACACCTTC.

The chain is built from TRBV9 and TRBJ1-3, with unresolved D. Germline V gives CDR1 SGDLS, CDR2 YYNGEE. Trimming pared 3 bases from V and 4 bases from J, leaving 8 bases between. The CDR3 is 13 amino acids. CDR3 sequence (DNA): TGTGCCAGCAGCGAATTTACGGGAAACACCATATATTTT. Translation gives CASSEFTGNTIYF.

This clone was counted a single time. V and J are TRBV14 and TRBJ1-3; D might be TRBD1 (5 bases). This CDR3 region has 17 residues. Trimming pared 0 bases from V and 2 bases from J, leaving 14 bases between. In germline, CDR1 is SGHDN, CDR2 FVKESK. CDR3 in DNA: TGTGCCAGCAGCCAAGATAGGGACGGATATACTGGAAACACCATATATTTT. Encoded protein: CASSQDRDGYTGNTIYF.

The CDR3 is CASSLWAQGTEAFF. The CDR3 DNA is TGCGCCAGCAGCTTGTGGGCTCAGGGCACTGAAGCTTTCTTT. The J gene is TRBJ1-1, the V gene TRBV5-1; a possible D gene is TRBD1 (5 bases). Trimming took off 1 base at V and 4 bases at J, with 11 bases between the two ends. The CDR3 has 14 amino acids. Germline-derived CDR1 and CDR2 are SGHRS and YFSETQ.